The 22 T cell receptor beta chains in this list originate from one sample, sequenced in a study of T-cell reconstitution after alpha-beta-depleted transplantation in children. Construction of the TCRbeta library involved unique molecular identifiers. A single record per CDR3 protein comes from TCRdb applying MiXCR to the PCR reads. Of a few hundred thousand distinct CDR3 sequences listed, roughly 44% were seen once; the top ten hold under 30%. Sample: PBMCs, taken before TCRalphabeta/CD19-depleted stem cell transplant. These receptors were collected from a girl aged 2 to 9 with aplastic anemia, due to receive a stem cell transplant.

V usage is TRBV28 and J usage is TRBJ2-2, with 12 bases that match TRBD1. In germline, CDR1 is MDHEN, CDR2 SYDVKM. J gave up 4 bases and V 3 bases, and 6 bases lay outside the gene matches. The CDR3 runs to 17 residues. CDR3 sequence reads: CASSFTGTGGATGELFF. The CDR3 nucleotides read TGTGCCAGCAGTTTCACCGGGACAGGGGGCGCCACCGGGGAGCTGTTTTTT.

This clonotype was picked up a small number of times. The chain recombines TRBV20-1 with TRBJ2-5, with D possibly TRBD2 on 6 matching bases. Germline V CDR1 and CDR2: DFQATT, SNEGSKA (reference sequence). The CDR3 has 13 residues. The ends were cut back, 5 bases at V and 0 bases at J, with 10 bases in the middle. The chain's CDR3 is CSAGRDDQETQYF. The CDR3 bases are TGCAGTGCTGGGCGGGACGACCAAGAGACCCAGTACTTC.

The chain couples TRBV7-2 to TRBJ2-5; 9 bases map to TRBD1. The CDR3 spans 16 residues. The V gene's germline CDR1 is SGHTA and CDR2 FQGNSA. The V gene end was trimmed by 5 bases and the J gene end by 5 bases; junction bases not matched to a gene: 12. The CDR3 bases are TGTGCCAGCAGCCGCACGGGACAGGGAGAATGGGAGACCCAGTACTTC. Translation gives CASSRTGQGEWETQYF. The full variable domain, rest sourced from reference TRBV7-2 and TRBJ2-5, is GAGVSQSPSNKVTEKGKDVELRCDPISGHTALYWYRQSLGQGLEFLIYFQGNSAPDKSGLPSDRFSAERTGGSVSTLTIQRTQQEDSAVYLCASSRTGQGEWETQYFGPGTRLLVL.

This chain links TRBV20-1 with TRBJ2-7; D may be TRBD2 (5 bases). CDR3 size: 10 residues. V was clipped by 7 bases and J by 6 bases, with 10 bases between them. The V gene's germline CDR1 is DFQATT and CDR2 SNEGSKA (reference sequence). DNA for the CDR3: TGCAGTGTTACTAGGTCCGAGCAGTACTTC. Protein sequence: CSVTRSEQYF.

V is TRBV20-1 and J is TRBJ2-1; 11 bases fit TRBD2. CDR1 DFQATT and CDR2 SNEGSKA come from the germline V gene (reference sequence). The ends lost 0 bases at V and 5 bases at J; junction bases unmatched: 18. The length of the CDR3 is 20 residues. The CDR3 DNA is TGCAGTGCTAGAGACCGCGCCTATCATAGCGGGAGGGCCGGAAACAATGAGCAGTTCTTC. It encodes CSARDRAYHSGRAGNNEQFF.

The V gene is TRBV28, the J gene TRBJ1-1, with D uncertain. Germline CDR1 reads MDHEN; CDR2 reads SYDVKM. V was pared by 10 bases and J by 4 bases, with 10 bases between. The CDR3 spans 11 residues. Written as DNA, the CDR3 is TGTGCCACCTCACTGCGCACTGAAGCTTTCTTT. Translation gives CATSLRTEAFF.

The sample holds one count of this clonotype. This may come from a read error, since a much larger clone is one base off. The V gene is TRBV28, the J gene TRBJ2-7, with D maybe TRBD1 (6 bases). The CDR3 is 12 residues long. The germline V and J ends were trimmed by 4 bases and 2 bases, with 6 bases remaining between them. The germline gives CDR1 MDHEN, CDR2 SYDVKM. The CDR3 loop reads CASSYRAYEQYF. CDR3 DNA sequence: TGTGCCAGCAGTTACAGGGCCTACGAGCAGTACTTC.

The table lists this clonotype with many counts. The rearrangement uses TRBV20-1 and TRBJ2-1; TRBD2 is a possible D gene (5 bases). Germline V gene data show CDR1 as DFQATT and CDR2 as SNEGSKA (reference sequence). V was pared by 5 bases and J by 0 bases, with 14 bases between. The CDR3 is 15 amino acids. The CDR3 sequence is CSAGGSGTSYNEQFF. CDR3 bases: TGCAGTGCTGGAGGAAGCGGTACCTCCTACAATGAGCAGTTCTTC.

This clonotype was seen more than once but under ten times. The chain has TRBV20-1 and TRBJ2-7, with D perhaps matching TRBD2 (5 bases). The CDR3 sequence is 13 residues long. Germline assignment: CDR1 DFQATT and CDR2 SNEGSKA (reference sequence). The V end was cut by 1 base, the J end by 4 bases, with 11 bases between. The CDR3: CSARAEGWYEQYF. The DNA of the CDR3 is TGCAGTGCTAGAGCCGAGGGTTGGTACGAGCAGTACTTC.

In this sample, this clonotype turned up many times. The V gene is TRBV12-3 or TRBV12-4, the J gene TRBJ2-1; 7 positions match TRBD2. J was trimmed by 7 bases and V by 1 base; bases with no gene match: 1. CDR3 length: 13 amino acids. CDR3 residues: CASSLGRENEQFF. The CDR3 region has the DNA TGTGCCAGCAGTTTAGGGCGGGAGAATGAGCAGTTCTTC.

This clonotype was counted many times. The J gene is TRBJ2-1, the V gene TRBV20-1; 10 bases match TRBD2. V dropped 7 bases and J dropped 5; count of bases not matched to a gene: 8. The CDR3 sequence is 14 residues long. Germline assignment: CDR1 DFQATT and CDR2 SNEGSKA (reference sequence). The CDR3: CSVLSGRANNEQFF. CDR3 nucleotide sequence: TGCAGTGTCCTAAGCGGGAGGGCCAACAATGAGCAGTTCTTC.

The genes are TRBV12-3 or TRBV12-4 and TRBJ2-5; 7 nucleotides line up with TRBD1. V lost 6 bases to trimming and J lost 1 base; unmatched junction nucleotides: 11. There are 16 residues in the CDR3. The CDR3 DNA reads TGTGCCAGCAGGATCTTACAGGGGCTTATCCAAGAGACCCAGTACTTC. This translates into CASRILQGLIQETQYF.

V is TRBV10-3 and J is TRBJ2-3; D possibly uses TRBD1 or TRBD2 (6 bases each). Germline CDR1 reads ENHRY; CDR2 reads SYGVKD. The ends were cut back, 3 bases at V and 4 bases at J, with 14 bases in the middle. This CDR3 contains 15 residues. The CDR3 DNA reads TGTGCCATCAGTGAATGGGGGGCCGGGGCAGATACGCAGTATTTT. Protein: CAISEWGAGADTQYF.

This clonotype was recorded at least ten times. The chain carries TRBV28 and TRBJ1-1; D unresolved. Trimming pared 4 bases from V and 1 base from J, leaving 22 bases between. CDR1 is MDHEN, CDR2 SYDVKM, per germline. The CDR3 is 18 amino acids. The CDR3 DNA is TGTGCCAGCAGTTCCAAAGCCCACAACGACTGGAGGAACACTGAAGCTTTCTTT. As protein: CASSSKAHNDWRNTEAFF. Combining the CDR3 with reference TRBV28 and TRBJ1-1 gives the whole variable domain DVKVTQSSRYLVKRTGEKVFLECVQDMDHENMFWYRQDPGLGLRLIYFSYDVKMKEKGDIPEGYSVSREKKERFSLILESASTNQTSMYLCASSSKAHNDWRNTEAFFGQGTRLTVV.

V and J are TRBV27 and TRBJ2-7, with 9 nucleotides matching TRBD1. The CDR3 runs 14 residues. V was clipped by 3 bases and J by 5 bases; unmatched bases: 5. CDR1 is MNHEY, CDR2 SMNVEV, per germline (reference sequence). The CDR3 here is CASSFGTGIHEQYF. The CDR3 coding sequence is TGTGCCAGCAGTTTTGGGACAGGGATCCACGAGCAGTACTTC.

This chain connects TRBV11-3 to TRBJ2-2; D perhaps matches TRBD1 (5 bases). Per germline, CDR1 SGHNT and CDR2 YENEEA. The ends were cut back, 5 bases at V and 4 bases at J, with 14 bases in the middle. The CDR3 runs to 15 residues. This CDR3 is CASSPGHISTGELFF. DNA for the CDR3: TGTGCCAGCAGCCCTGGACATATCTCCACCGGGGAGCTGTTTTTT.

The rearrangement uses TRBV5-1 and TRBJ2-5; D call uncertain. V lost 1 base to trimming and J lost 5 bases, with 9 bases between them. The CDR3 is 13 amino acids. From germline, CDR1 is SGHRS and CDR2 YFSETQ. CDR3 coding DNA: TGCGCCAGCAGCTTGCAGTTATATGAGACCCAGTACTTC. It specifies CASSLQLYETQYF.

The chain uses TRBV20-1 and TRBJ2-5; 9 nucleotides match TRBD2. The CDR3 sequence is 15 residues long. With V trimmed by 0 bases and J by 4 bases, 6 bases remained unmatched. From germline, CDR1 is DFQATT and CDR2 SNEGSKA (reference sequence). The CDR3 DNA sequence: TGCAGTGCTAGAGACCCCAGCGGGGGGATAGAGACCCAGTACTTC. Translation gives CSARDPSGGIETQYF.

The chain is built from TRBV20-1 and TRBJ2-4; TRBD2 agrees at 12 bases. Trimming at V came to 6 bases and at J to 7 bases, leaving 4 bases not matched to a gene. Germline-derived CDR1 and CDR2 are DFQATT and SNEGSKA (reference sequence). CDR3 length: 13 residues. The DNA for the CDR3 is TGCAGTGCCAGACTAGCGGGAGCTAACATTCAGTACTTC. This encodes CSARLAGANIQYF.

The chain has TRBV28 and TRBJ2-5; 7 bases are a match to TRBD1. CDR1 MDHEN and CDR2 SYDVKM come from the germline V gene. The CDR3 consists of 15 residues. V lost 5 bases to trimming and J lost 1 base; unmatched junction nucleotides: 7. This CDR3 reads CASSPMTGTQETQYF. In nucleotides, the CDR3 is TGTGCCAGCAGTCCAATGACAGGGACCCAAGAGACCCAGTACTTC.

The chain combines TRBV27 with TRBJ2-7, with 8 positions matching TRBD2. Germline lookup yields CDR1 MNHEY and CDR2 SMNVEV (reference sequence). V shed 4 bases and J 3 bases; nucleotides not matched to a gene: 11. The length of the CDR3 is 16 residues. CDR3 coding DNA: TGTGCCAGCAGTTCGGGGGTAGCGGGGCAAGTCTACGAGCAGTACTTC. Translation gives CASSSGVAGQVYEQYF.

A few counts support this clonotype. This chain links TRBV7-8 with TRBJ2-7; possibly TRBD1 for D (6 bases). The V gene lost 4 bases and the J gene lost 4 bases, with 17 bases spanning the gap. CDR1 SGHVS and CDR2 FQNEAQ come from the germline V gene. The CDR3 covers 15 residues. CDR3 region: CASSSWTASRYEQYF. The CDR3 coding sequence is TGTGCCAGCAGCTCTTGGACAGCCTCTAGGTACGAGCAGTACTTC.